This entry lists 23 T cell receptor beta chains sequenced from one sample in a study of cytotoxic CD8 clonotypes in ibrutinib-treated CLL. Data came from immunoSEQ multiplex PCR; TCRdb stores just in-frame clones and leaves some out. The data hold about 310,000 clones, with roughly 79% observed a single time. The sequencing used PBMCs, collected before ibrutinib treatment. Source of these receptors: a human donor with chronic lymphocytic leukemia.

The rearrangement uses TRBV6-6 and TRBJ1-4; TRBD1 matches 9 bases. The CDR3 runs to 14 residues. Germline V gene lookup returns CDR1 MNHNY and CDR2 SVGAGI (reference sequence). V was pared by 8 bases and J by 8 bases, with 9 bases of the junction left unmatched. The CDR3 loop reads CASHRDRAGEKLFF. The CDR3 bases are TGTGCCAGCCACCGGGACAGGGCAGGGGAAAAACTGTTTTTT.

V gene TRBV7-9 combines with J gene TRBJ2-5; TRBD2 is a possible D gene (6 bases). Trimming pared 5 bases from V and 2 bases from J, leaving 15 bases between. Germline assignment: CDR1 SEHNR and CDR2 FQNEAQ (reference sequence). The CDR3 is made up of 15 amino acids. CDR3 bases: TGTGCCAGCAGCCAAGGATGGGACTCTCAAGAGACCCAGTACTTC. Its translation is CASSQGWDSQETQYF.

The chain uses TRBV6-1 and TRBJ1-1; TRBD1 matches at 9 bases. This CDR3 is 16 amino acids long. The V segment lost 1 base and the J segment 0 bases; nucleotides outside the gene matches: 3. Germline-derived CDR1 and CDR2 are MNHNS and SASEGT. The CDR3 DNA reads as TGTGCCAGCAGTGAAGGGACAGGGGCCATGAACACTGAAGCTTTCTTT. Protein product: CASSEGTGAMNTEAFF.

The V gene is TRBV4-2, the J gene TRBJ1-2; D is ambiguous. Trimming left V 0 bases short and J 4 bases short, with 6 bases between. Germline-derived CDR1 and CDR2 are LGHNA and YNFKEQ. The CDR3 length is 13 residues. As DNA, the CDR3 is TGTGCCAGCAGCCAAGACAGGAGCTATGGCTACACCTTC. It encodes CASSQDRSYGYTF.

The chain employs TRBV28 and TRBJ2-1, with D uncertain. The CDR3 spans 13 residues. The V end lost 7 bases, the J end lost 9 bases, and 16 bases lay between the germline ends. The germline gives CDR1 MDHEN, CDR2 SYDVKM. The CDR3 here is CASTPQVGGEQFF. The CDR3 nucleotides read TGTGCCAGCACCCCACAAGTCGGCGGTGAGCAGTTCTTC.

V usage is TRBV28 and J usage is TRBJ2-5; unclear D gene. The CDR3 runs to 15 residues. Between the trimmed V and J ends, which lost 2 bases and 1 base, there was a span of 11 bases. The V gene's germline CDR1 is MDHEN and CDR2 SYDVKM. CDR3 region: CASSLPPGSQETQYF. CDR3 DNA: TGTGCCAGCAGTTTACCCCCAGGCTCCCAAGAGACCCAGTACTTC.

The CDR3 nucleotides are TGTGCCAGCAGTGAATGGCGTGGCCAGGGGTACGAGCAGTACTTC. Its protein product is CASSEWRGQGYEQYF. This rearrangement joins TRBV25-1 to TRBJ2-7; D perhaps matches TRBD1 (6 bases). CDR3 length equals 15 residues. CDR1 is MGHDK and CDR2 is SYGVNS in the germline V gene. Trimming cost V 1 base and J 4 bases, with 14 bases left between them.

The chain is built from TRBV7-8 and TRBJ2-7, with D unclear. CDR1 and CDR2 from the germline V gene are SGHVS and FQNEAQ. The CDR3 has 13 amino acids. Trimming stripped 1 base from V and 3 bases from J, with 7 bases between. Here the CDR3 reads CASSLGSFYEQYF. As DNA, the CDR3 is TGTGCCAGCAGCTTAGGGTCCTTCTACGAGCAGTACTTC.

The chain recombines TRBV9 with TRBJ2-2; D is unclear. This CDR3 contains 13 residues. CDR1 and CDR2 (germline): SGDLS, YYNGEE. V lost 4 bases to trimming and J lost 4 bases, with 8 bases between them. The CDR3 DNA sequence: TGTGCCAGCAGCCCCCTCAGCACCGGGGAGCTGTTTTTT. Encoded protein: CASSPLSTGELFF.

The chain carries TRBV4-3 and TRBJ2-3, with D perhaps TRBD1 or TRBD2 (5 bases each). CDR3 size: 11 residues. Between the trimmed V and J ends, which lost 4 bases and 6 bases, there was a span of 5 bases. Germline lookup yields CDR1 LGHNA and CDR2 YSLEER. The CDR3 here is CASSRGDTQYF. The CDR3, as DNA: TGCGCCAGCAGCCGGGGGGATACGCAGTATTTT.

In its sample, this clone was seen once. The V and J genes are TRBV19 and TRBJ2-7; 9 nucleotides match TRBD1. The J segment lost 1 base and the V segment lost 5 bases, leaving 3 bases of the junction unmatched. Germline assignment: CDR1 LNHDA and CDR2 SQIVND (reference sequence). The CDR3 runs 14 residues. This CDR3 is CASSQDRGSYEQYF. The CDR3 region has the DNA TGTGCCAGTAGTCAGGACAGGGGTTCCTACGAGCAGTACTTC.

This clone was observed a handful of times. CDR3 protein: CAIGLGSNSGNTIYF. CDR3 DNA: TGTGCCATTGGACTGGGATCAAACTCTGGAAACACCATATATTTT. The V call is TRBV10-3, the J call TRBJ1-3; D remains unclear. V lost 9 bases to trimming and J lost 0 bases, with 15 bases between them. This CDR3 is built from 15 residues. Germline loops: CDR1 ENHRY, CDR2 SYGVKD.

V and J are TRBV18 and TRBJ2-7, with a weak D call TRBD1 (5 bases). CDR1 is KGHSH, CDR2 LQKENI, per germline. Trimming took off 5 bases at V and 3 bases at J, with 20 bases between the two ends. This CDR3 region has 16 residues. The CDR3 DNA follows: TGTGCCAGCTCAAGAAGGGTAACAGGTTCGGACTACGAGCAGTACTTC. Translating it yields CASSRRVTGSDYEQYF.

The rearrangement links TRBV6-5 to TRBJ2-7, with 8 bases matching TRBD1. There are 13 residues in the CDR3. The germline V gene has CDR1 MNHEY and CDR2 SVGAGI. The V and J ends lost 5 bases and 7 bases, in that order; junction bases with no gene match: 7. The chain's CDR3 is CASSHTGGAEQYF. CDR3 DNA: TGTGCCAGCAGTCATACAGGGGGTGCTGAGCAGTACTTC.

The chain has TRBV2 and TRBJ1-5; maybe TRBD1 (5 bases). The CDR3 spans 17 residues. Germline assignment: CDR1 SNHLY and CDR2 FYNNEI. With 7 bases removed from V and 0 bases from J, the gap between germline ends came to 19 bases. CDR3 region: CASKETEKSYSNQPQHF. The CDR3 DNA follows: TGTGCCAGCAAAGAGACAGAGAAAAGCTATAGCAATCAGCCCCAGCATTTT.

As concerns this clone: This CDR3 is also generated by other DNA sequences in the sample. The chain recombines TRBV5-1 with TRBJ2-3; perhaps TRBD2 as D (6 bases). The CDR3 spans 14 residues. V was pared by 0 bases and J by 1 base, with 6 bases between. Per the germline V gene, CDR1 is SGHRS and CDR2 is YFSETQ. CDR3: CASSLGGGTDTQYF. Here the CDR3 DNA reads TGCGCCAGCAGCTTGGGCGGGGGCACAGATACGCAGTATTTT.

This clone was seen only once. The V gene is TRBV27, the J gene TRBJ2-7, with TRBD2 matching 8 bases. From germline, CDR1 is MNHEY and CDR2 SMNVEV (reference sequence). V lost 5 bases to trimming and J lost 0 bases; unmatched junction nucleotides: 6. The CDR3 length is 15 residues. CDR3 bases: TGTGCCAGCAGTACCCTAGCGGGCCACTCCTACGAGCAGTACTTC. Its translation is CASSTLAGHSYEQYF.

The chain links TRBV11-3 to TRBJ2-1, with 10 bases aligning to TRBD2. The CDR3 covers 15 residues. Germline-derived CDR1 and CDR2 are SGHNT and YENEEA. The ends lost 5 bases at V and 9 bases at J; junction bases unmatched: 10. The CDR3 DNA reads as TGTGCCAGCAGCCAGAACCCTAGCGGGAGTGCTGAGCAGTTCTTC. It is translated as CASSQNPSGSAEQFF.

The chain is built from TRBV5-4 and TRBJ1-2; D is ambiguous. V was shortened by 7 bases and J by 3 bases, with 16 bases between the two germline ends. The CDR3 covers 14 residues. Germline CDR1 and CDR2: SGHNT and YYREEE (reference sequence). The CDR3 sequence: CASSFGSEDYGYTF. For the CDR3, the DNA is TGTGCCAGCTCATTCGGCAGCGAGGACTATGGCTACACCTTC.

This chain joins TRBV10-3 and TRBJ2-3; 7 positions agree with TRBD2. Trimming removed 8 bases from V and 0 bases from J; junction bases left unmatched: 8. The CDR3 consists of 15 residues. Germline V CDR1 and CDR2: ENHRY, SYGVKD. CDR3 sequence reads: CAILAGDASTDTQYF. CDR3 bases: TGTGCCATCTTAGCGGGTGACGCTAGCACAGATACGCAGTATTTT.

The chain employs TRBV13 and TRBJ2-7, with D hard to call. Germline V gene data show CDR1 as PRHDT and CDR2 as FYEKMQ (reference sequence). The CDR3 extends over 13 amino acids. Trimming took off 1 base at V and 2 bases at J, with 6 bases between the two ends. CDR3 region: CASSLEGPYEQYF. The DNA of the CDR3 is TGTGCCAGCAGCTTAGAAGGTCCCTACGAGCAGTACTTC.

The CDR3: CAISPPLRAYEQYF. In nucleotides, the CDR3 is TGTGCCATCTCGCCTCCTCTGAGGGCCTACGAGCAGTACTTC. This chain connects TRBV7-9 to TRBJ2-7; TRBD2 might be the D (5 bases). This CDR3 is 14 amino acids long. Germline-derived CDR1 and CDR2 are SEHNR and FQNEAQ (reference sequence). Trimming pared 10 bases from V and 2 bases from J, leaving 18 bases between.

The chain carries TRBV5-8 and TRBJ1-2, with 7 bases matching TRBD1. Per germline, CDR1 SGHTS and CDR2 YDEGEE. Trimming removed 3 bases from V and 13 bases from J; junction bases left unmatched: 15. The CDR3 spans 14 residues. The chain's CDR3 is CASSWGERQGGGTF. The CDR3 DNA reads TGTGCCAGCAGCTGGGGGGAGCGACAGGGCGGAGGCACCTTC.